This T cell receptor (beta chain) was sequenced in a study of blood T cells in healthy people across ages. The germline gives CDR1 MGHRA, CDR2 YSYEKL. Germline trimming cut 5 bases from V and 7 bases from J; bases unmatched to any gene: 12. This CDR3 is 16 amino acids long. PCR was performed a second time for roughly 7 to 11 cycles using a sample-barcoded 5' primer and a J-beta primer mix. TCRdb passed the 5' RACE reads through MiXCR, listing each CDR3 protein once. The sample consists of about 970,000 distinct CDR3 sequences, just over 50% of them appearing once. This clonotype was detected many times. Antigen unknown. Study-wide results and caveats: A roughly linear age-dependent decrease characterized TCR beta diversity per million T cells. Whereas aged donors had fewer naive CD4+ cells, long-lived donors had more of them and higher diversity. Strongly correlated with naive T cell percentage was TCR beta diversity.

The TCR was taken from an older woman in good health. The chain combines TRBV4-1 with TRBJ2-1, with 9 bases aligning to TRBD2. The sequenced material came from blood. CDR3 coding DNA: TGCGCCAGCAGCGGAGTGGGTTTTCTAGCGGGAAATGAGCAGTTCTTC. Amino acids: CASSGVGFLAGNEQFF.